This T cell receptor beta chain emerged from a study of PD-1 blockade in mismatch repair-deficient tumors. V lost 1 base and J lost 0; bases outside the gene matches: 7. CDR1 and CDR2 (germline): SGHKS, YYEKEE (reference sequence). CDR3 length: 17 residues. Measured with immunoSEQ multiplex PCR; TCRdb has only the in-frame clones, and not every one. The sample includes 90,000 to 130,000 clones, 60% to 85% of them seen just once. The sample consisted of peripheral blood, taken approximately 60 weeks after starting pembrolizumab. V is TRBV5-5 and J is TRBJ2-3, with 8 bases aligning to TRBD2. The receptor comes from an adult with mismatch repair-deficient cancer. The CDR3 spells CASSLLLAATSTDTQYF. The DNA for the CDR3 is TGTGCCAGCAGCTTGTTACTAGCGGCAACTAGCACAGATACGCAGTATTTT.